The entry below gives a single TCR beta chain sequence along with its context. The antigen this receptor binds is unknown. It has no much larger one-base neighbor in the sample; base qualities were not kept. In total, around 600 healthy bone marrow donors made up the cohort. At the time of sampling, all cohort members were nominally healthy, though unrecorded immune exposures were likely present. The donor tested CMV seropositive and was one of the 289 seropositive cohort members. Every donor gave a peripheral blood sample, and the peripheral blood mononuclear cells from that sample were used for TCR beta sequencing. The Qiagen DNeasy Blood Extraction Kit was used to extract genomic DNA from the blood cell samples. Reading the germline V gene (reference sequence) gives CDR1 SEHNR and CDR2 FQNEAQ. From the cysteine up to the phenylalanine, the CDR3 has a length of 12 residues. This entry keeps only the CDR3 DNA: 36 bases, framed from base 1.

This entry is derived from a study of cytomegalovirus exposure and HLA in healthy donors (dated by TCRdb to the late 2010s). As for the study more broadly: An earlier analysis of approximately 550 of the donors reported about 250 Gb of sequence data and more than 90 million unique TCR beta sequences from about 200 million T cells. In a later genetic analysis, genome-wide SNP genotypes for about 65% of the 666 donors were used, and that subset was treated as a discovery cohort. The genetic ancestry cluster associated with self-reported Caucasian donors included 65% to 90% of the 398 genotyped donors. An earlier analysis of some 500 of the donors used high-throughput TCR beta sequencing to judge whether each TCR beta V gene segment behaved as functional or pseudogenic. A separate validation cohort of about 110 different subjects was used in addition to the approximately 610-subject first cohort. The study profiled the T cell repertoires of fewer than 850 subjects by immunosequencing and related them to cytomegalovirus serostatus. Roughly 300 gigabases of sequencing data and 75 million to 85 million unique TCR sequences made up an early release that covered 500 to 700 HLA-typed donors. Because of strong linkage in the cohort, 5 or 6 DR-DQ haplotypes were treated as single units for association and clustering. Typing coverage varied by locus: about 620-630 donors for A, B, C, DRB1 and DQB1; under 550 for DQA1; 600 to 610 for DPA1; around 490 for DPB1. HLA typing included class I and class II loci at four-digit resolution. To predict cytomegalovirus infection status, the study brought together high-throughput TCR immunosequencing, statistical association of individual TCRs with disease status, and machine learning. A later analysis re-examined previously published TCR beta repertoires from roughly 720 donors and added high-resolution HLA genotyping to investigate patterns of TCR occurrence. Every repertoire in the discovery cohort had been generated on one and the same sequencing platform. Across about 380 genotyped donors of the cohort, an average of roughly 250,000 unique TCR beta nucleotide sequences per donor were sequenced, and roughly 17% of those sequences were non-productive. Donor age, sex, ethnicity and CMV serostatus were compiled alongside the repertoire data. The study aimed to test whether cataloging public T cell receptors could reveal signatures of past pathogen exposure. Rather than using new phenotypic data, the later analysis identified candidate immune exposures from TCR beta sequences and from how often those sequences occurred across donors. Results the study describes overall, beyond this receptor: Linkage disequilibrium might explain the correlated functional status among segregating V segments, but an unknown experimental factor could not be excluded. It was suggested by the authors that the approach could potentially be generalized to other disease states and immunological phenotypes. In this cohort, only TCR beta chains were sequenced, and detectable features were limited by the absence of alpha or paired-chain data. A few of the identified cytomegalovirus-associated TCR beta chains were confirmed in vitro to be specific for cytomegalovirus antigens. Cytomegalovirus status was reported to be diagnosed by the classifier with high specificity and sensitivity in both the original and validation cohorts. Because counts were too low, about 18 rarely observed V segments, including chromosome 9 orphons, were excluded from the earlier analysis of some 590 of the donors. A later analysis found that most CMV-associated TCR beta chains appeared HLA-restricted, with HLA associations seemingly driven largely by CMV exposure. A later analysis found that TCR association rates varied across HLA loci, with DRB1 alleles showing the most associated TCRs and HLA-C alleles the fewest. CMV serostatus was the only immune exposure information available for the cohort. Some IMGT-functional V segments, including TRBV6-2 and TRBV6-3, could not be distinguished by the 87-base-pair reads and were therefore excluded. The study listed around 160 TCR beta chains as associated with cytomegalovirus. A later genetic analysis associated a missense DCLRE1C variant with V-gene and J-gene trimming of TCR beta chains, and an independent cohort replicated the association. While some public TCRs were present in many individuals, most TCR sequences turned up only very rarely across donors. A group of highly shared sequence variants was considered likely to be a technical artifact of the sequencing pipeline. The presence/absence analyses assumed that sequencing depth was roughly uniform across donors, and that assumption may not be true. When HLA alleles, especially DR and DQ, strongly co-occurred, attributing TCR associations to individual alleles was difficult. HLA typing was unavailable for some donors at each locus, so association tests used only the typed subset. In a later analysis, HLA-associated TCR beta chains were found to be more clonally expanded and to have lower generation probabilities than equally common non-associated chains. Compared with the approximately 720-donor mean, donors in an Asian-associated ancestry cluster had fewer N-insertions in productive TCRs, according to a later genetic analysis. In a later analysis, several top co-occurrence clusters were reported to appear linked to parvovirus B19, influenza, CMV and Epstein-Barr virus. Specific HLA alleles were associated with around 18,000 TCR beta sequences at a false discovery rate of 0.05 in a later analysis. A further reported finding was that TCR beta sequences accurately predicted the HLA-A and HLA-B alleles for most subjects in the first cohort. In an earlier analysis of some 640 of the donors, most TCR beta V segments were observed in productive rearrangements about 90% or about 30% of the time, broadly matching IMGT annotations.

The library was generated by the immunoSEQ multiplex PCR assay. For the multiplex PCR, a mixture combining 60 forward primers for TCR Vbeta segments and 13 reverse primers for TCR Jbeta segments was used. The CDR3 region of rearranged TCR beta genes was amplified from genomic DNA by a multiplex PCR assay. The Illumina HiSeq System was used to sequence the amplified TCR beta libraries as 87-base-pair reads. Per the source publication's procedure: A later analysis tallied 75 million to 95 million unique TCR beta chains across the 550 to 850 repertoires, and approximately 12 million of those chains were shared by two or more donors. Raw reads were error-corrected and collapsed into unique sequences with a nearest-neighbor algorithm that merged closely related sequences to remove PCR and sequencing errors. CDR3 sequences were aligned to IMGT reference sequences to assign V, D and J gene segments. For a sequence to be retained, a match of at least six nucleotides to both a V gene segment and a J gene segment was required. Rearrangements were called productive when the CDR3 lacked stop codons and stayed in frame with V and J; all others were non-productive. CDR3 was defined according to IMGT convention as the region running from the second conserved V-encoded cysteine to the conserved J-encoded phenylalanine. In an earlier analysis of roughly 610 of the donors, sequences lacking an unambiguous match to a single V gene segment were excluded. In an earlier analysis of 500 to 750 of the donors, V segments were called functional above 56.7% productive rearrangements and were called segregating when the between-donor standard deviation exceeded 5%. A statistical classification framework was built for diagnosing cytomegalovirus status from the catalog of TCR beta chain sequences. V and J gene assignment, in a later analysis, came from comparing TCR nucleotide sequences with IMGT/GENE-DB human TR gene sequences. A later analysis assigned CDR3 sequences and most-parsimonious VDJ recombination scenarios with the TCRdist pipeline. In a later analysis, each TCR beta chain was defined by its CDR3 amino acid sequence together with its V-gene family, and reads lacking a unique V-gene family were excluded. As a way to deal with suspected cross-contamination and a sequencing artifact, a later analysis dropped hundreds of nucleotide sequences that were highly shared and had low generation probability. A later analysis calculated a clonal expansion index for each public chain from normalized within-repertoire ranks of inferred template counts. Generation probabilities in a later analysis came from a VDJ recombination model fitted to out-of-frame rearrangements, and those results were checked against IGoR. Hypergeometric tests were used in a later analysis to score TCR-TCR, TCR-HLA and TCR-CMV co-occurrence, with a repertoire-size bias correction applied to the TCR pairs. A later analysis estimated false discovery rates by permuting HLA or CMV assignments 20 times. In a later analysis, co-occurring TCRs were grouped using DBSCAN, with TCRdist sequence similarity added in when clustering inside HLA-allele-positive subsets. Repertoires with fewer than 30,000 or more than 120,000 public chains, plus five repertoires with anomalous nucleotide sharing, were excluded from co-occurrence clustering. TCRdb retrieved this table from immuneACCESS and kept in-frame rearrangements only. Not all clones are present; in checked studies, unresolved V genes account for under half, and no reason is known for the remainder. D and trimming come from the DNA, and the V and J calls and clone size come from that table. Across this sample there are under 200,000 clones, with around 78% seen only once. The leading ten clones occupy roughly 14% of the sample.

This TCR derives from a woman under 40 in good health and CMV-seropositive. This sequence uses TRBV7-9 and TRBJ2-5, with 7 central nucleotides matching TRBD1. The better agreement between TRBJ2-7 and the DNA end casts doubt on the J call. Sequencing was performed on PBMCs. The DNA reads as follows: TGTGCCAGTGGGACAGATCAATTCGAGCAGTACTTC. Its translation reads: CASGTDQFEQYF.